Presented here are 15 T cell receptor beta chains from one specimen sequenced in a study of T cells in Graves' hyperthyroidism and ophthalmopathy. From RNA transcripts, TCR beta CDR3 regions were amplified. The HTBI set primed first-round TCR CDR3 RT-PCR. Each CDR3 protein is one row after TCRdb ran MiXCR on the multiplex PCR reads. Among approximately 380,000 distinct CDR3 sequences listed, over 12% were seen once. Sequenced material: blood. The receptor source for this set is a man in his fifties or sixties with Graves' ophthalmopathy.

Many counts were recorded for this clonotype. The chain couples TRBV20-1 to TRBJ2-3; perhaps D is TRBD1 or TRBD2 (5 bases each). With 5 bases removed from V and 6 bases from J, the gap between germline ends came to 15 bases. Germline CDR1 is DFQATT and CDR2 is SNEGSKA (reference sequence). The CDR3 extends over 13 amino acids. The CDR3 protein is CSAWDGVRDTQYF. The CDR3 DNA reads TGCAGTGCTTGGGACGGCGTGCGGGATACGCAGTATTTT.

The chain employs TRBV7-2 and TRBJ1-1; 8 bases match TRBD1. There are 11 residues in the CDR3. With V trimmed by 8 bases and J by 9 bases, 5 bases remained unmatched. The germline V gene encodes CDR1 SGHTA and CDR2 FQGNSA. CDR3 loop: CASGTGVQAFF. The CDR3 DNA follows: TGTGCCAGCGGGACAGGAGTCCAAGCTTTCTTT.

This clonotype showed up just a few times. It may be a read error: a sequence one base away is much more abundant. V is TRBV20-1 and J is TRBJ2-1; D possibly uses TRBD1 or TRBD2 (5 bases each). Deletions cut 6 bases from V and 3 bases from J, with 15 bases between. The germline V gene has CDR1 DFQATT and CDR2 SNEGSKA (reference sequence). The CDR3 loop spans 14 amino acids. Written as DNA, the CDR3 is TGCAGTGCCCTCCGGGACGGAAGCTACAATGAGCAGTTCTTC. Translated: CSALRDGSYNEQFF.

This clonotype was recorded a few times. The CDR3 loop reads CASSALSGGHYNEQFF. The CDR3 nucleotides are TGCGCCAGCAGCGCCCTATCGGGAGGACACTACAATGAGCAGTTCTTC. The chain is built from TRBV5-1 and TRBJ2-1; TRBD2 aligns across 7 bases. This CDR3 spans 16 amino acids. V dropped 4 bases and J dropped 3; count of bases not matched to a gene: 10. Germline CDR1 and CDR2: SGHRS and YFSETQ.

This clonotype turned up a few times. V and J are TRBV18 and TRBJ2-3; D perhaps matches TRBD1 (6 bases). The CDR3 length is 17 residues. CDR1 is KGHSH and CDR2 is LQKENI in the germline V gene. Trimming cost V 2 bases and J 0 bases, with 15 bases left between them. Written as DNA, the CDR3 is TGTGCCAGCTCACCAGCCGGACAGCTGACTAGCACAGATACGCAGTATTTT. Protein sequence: CASSPAGQLTSTDTQYF.

Ten or more counts support this clonotype. This chain connects TRBV12-3 or TRBV12-4 to TRBJ2-5; D unclear. This CDR3 has 15 residues. Trimming stripped 5 bases from V and 1 base from J, with 14 bases between. The CDR3: CASSPRRGVQETQYF. The CDR3 DNA reads TGTGCCAGCAGTCCTCGTCGTGGAGTCCAAGAGACCCAGTACTTC.

This clonotype occurred many times. This chain connects TRBV29-1 to TRBJ2-3; D is perhaps TRBD1 or TRBD2 (5 bases each). The CDR3 is made up of 13 amino acids. Germline V gives CDR1 SQVTM, CDR2 ANQGSEA. V dropped 7 bases and J dropped 2 bases, with 13 bases sitting between them. The CDR3 here is CSADGTYTDTQYF. The CDR3, as DNA: TGCAGCGCTGATGGGACCTACACAGATACGCAGTATTTT.

This clonotype was found many times. The J gene is TRBJ1-2, the V gene TRBV12-3 or TRBV12-4; D not certain. The CDR3 runs 13 residues. With 3 bases removed from V and 4 bases from J, the gap between germline ends came to 9 bases. The CDR3 coding sequence is TGTGCCAGCAGTTTCTCGGGGTTCTATGGCTACACCTTC. This gives the protein CASSFSGFYGYTF.

This clonotype came up many times. The chain is built from TRBV20-1 and TRBJ2-2, with D possibly being TRBD2 (6 bases). Germline loops: CDR1 DFQATT, CDR2 SNEGSKA (reference sequence). V was clipped by 5 bases and J by 3 bases, with 16 bases between them. The CDR3 runs to 15 residues. The CDR3 DNA follows: TGCAGTGCTCCTAGACGGGGGTTGGACACCGGGGAGCTGTTTTTT. It yields the protein CSAPRRGLDTGELFF.

This clonotype was seen repeatedly, ten times or more. This sequence joins TRBV13 and TRBJ2-7; 7 bases fit TRBD2. CDR3 length: 13 amino acids. The V segment lost 2 bases and the J segment 5 bases; nucleotides outside the gene matches: 3. In germline, CDR1 is PRHDT, CDR2 FYEKMQ (reference sequence). Here the CDR3 reads CASSLTSVNEQYF. The CDR3 coding sequence is TGTGCCAGCAGCTTAACTAGCGTAAACGAGCAGTACTTC.

There are many counts of this clonotype. CDR3 coding DNA: TGTGCCAGCAGCTTAAGGACGGAGAGCACAGATACGCAGTATTTT. It encodes CASSLRTESTDTQYF. This chain uses TRBV5-5 with TRBJ2-3; no firm D call. This CDR3 contains 15 residues. V dropped 2 bases and J dropped 0 bases, with 10 bases sitting between them. Germline-derived CDR1 and CDR2 are SGHKS and YYEKEE (reference sequence).

The chain combines TRBV25-1 with TRBJ2-7; 9 bases match TRBD1. The CDR3 is made up of 14 amino acids. The trim removed 4 bases at V and 6 bases at J, leaving 7 bases unmatched. Germline V lookup: CDR1 MGHDK, CDR2 SYGVNS. The CDR3 is CASSAWDRVTEQYF. CDR3 sequence (DNA): TGTGCCAGCAGTGCTTGGGACAGGGTTACCGAGCAGTACTTC.

This clonotype was recorded many times. V is TRBV14 and J is TRBJ2-4, with D possibly matching TRBD1 (7 bases). Germline CDR1 reads SGHDN; CDR2 reads FVKESK. The CDR3 contains 16 residues. V gave up 4 bases and J gave up 0 bases, with 13 bases separating them. The CDR3: CASSRRDSLAKNIQYF. CDR3 nucleotides: TGTGCCAGCAGCCGGCGGGACAGTCTAGCCAAAAACATTCAGTACTTC.

This clonotype has a handful of counts. The genes are TRBV11-3 and TRBJ2-3; 8 bases fit TRBD2. The germline V gene has CDR1 SGHNT and CDR2 YENEEA. This CDR3 spans 17 amino acids. V lost 0 bases, J lost 0 bases, and 5 bases stayed unmatched. For the CDR3, the DNA is TGTGCCAGCAGCTTAGAAGCCCCGGGGGGGAGCACAGATACGCAGTATTTT. This encodes CASSLEAPGGSTDTQYF.

This clonotype appeared a few times. This chain connects TRBV20-1 to TRBJ1-1; D is unresolved. CDR1 DFQATT and CDR2 SNEGSKA come from the germline V gene (reference sequence). This CDR3 spans 13 amino acids. The CDR3 here is CSVSGSLNTEAFF. In DNA, the CDR3 is TGCAGCGTTTCTGGCAGCCTGAACACTGAAGCTTTCTTT.